Each of the 13 T cell receptor beta chains below was sequenced from the same sample in a study of T cell changes during pregnancy in multiple sclerosis. Clones were read by immunoSEQ multiplex PCR, and TCRdb kept only the in-frame ones, dropping some. Here the sample spans 70,000 to 75,000 clones, around 90% being singletons. This material consisted of peripheral blood, taken in the second trimester of pregnancy. These receptors came from a female donor with multiple sclerosis, enrolled in a pregnancy study.

V and J are TRBV28 and TRBJ2-2, with 8 bases identical to TRBD1. The V gene's germline CDR1 is MDHEN and CDR2 SYDVKM. The V and J ends lost 5 bases and 6 bases, in that order; junction bases with no gene match: 5. This CDR3 is built from 14 residues. CDR3 nucleotides: TGTGCCAGCAGTCCCCGGACAGGGCCCGGGGAGCTGTTTTTT. Encoded protein: CASSPRTGPGELFF.

The chain couples TRBV5-6 to TRBJ2-7; D remains unclear. CDR3 size: 12 residues. Germline V lookup: CDR1 SGHDT, CDR2 YYEEEE. V was cut by 4 bases and J by 2 bases, with 7 bases left in between. The CDR3 DNA is TGTGCCAGCAGCCGAGTACCCTACGAGCAGTACTTC. Amino acids: CASSRVPYEQYF.

The chain is built from TRBV18 and TRBJ2-1; D perhaps matches TRBD2 (6 bases). The CDR3 covers 15 residues. CDR1 KGHSH and CDR2 LQKENI come from the germline V gene. V shed 0 bases and J shed 9 bases, with 15 bases lying between them. CDR3 loop: CASSPPGIGGGEQFF. CDR3 coding DNA: TGTGCCAGCTCACCACCCGGTATCGGGGGAGGTGAGCAGTTCTTC.

The genes are TRBV5-4 and TRBJ2-1, with 13 bases that match TRBD2. Germline V CDR1 and CDR2: SGHNT, YYREEE (reference sequence). The CDR3 is made up of 16 amino acids. The V segment lost 2 bases and the J segment 9 bases; nucleotides outside the gene matches: 8. The CDR3: CASSFLTSGGAGEQFF. The CDR3 nucleotides read TGTGCCAGCAGCTTCCTAACTAGCGGGGGGGCCGGTGAGCAGTTCTTC.

J is TRBJ1-1 and V is TRBV25-1, with 7 bases identical to TRBD1. Germline V gives CDR1 MGHDK, CDR2 SYGVNS. V was pared by 6 bases and J by 12 bases, with 7 bases of the junction left unmatched. This CDR3 is 11 amino acids long. CDR3 loop: CASREGAPTFF. In nucleotides, the CDR3 is TGTGCCAGCAGAGAGGGGGCGCCTACTTTCTTT.

This chain joins TRBV7-9 and TRBJ2-7; the D gene is possibly TRBD1 (5 bases). The V end was cut by 3 bases, the J end by 2 bases, with 8 bases between. The germline V gene encodes CDR1 SEHNR and CDR2 FQNEAQ (reference sequence). The CDR3 is 13 amino acids. CDR3: CASSFDRTYEQYF. The CDR3 nucleotides are TGTGCCAGCAGCTTTGACAGAACCTACGAGCAGTACTTC.

The rearrangement uses TRBV7-9 and TRBJ1-1; 9 positions agree with TRBD1. V trimming: 4 bases; J trimming: 5 bases; junction bases outside the gene matches: 11. The CDR3 has 16 residues. Germline CDR1 SEHNR, CDR2 FQNEAQ (reference sequence). CDR3 sequence: CASSSTGQGFSTEAFF. Here the CDR3 DNA reads TGTGCCAGCAGCTCAACGGGACAGGGTTTCTCTACTGAAGCTTTCTTT.

This sequence joins TRBV6-1 and TRBJ1-2; D not certain. This CDR3 has 14 residues. Per the germline V gene, CDR1 is MNHNS and CDR2 is SASEGT. Between the trimmed V and J ends, which lost 6 bases and 4 bases, there was a span of 15 bases. CDR3 sequence: CASSRPLGAYGYTF. In DNA, the CDR3 is TGTGCCAGCAGCCGGCCCCTCGGAGCCTATGGCTACACCTTC.

The chain has TRBV7-2 and TRBJ1-3; D is perhaps TRBD1 (5 bases). The CDR3 spans 15 residues. V was shortened by 1 base and J by 0 bases, with 7 bases between the two germline ends. Germline assignment: CDR1 SGHTA and CDR2 FQGNSA. The CDR3 protein is CASSLGQSSGNTIYF. CDR3 coding DNA: TGTGCCAGCAGCTTAGGACAGTCCTCTGGAAACACCATATATTTT.

The genes are TRBV19 and TRBJ2-1; possibly TRBD1 for D (5 bases). With 7 bases removed from V and 2 bases from J, the gap between germline ends came to 9 bases. The CDR3 loop spans 13 amino acids. Per germline, CDR1 LNHDA and CDR2 SQIVND (reference sequence). The CDR3 region has the DNA TGTGCCAGTAACGACAGCCCCTACAATGAGCAGTTCTTC. This codes for CASNDSPYNEQFF.

The genes are TRBV23-1 and TRBJ2-5; TRBD1 matches at 9 bases. TRBV23-1 is an ORF for which the function is uncertain. The CDR3 contains 17 residues. J was trimmed by 0 bases and V by 4 bases; bases with no gene match: 9. As DNA, the CDR3 is TGCGCCAGCAGTCGAGGTTGGGACAGGGAGTACCAAGAGACCCAGTACTTC. It yields the protein CASSRGWDREYQETQYF.

The rearrangement joins TRBV7-2 to TRBJ2-3, with 7 bases that match TRBD2. The germline gives CDR1 SGHTA, CDR2 FQGNSA. The V gene end was trimmed by 2 bases and the J gene end by 0 bases; junction bases not matched to a gene: 5. This CDR3 spans 16 amino acids. CDR3 sequence reads: CASSLPLAASTDTQYF. The CDR3, as DNA: TGTGCCAGCAGCTTACCCCTAGCGGCAAGCACAGATACGCAGTATTTT.

The chain carries TRBV9 and TRBJ1-1, with 9 bases identical to TRBD1. Germline values: CDR1 SGDLS, CDR2 YYNGEE. CDR3 size: 16 residues. V was pared by 4 bases and J by 1 base, with 8 bases of the junction left unmatched. Written as DNA, the CDR3 is TGTGCCAGCAGCCGGTGGACAGGGGCAGGGAACACTGAAGCTTTCTTT. Translating gives CASSRWTGAGNTEAFF. The full variable domain, rest sourced from reference TRBV9 and TRBJ1-1, is DSGVTQTPKHLITATGQRVTLRCSPRSGDLSVYWYQQSLDQGLQFLIQYYNGEERAKGNILERFSAQQFPDLHSELNLSSLELGDSALYFCASSRWTGAGNTEAFFGQGTRLTVV.